The T cell receptor beta chain under discussion was sequenced for a study of T cell responses to AZD1222 COVID-19 vaccine. Study-wide results and caveats: Donors were chiefly white British, with a greater number of females, and clonal diversity was perhaps underestimated.

TCRdb keeps only in-frame clones here, not all; method: immunoSEQ multiplex PCR. The sample includes fewer than 200,000 clones, around 88% seen only once; the top ten take under 14%. For this clone: Its antigen is not known.

The material sequenced was peripheral blood, taken 28 days after the second AZD1222 dose. This sequence originates from an adult who received the AZD1222 COVID-19 vaccine.

The CDR3 loop reads CASSPQTTGNTEAFF. As DNA, the CDR3 is TGTGCCAGCAGCCCGCAGACCACAGGGAACACTGAAGCTTTCTTT. This rearrangement joins TRBV5-4 to TRBJ1-1, with D possibly TRBD1 on 5 matching bases. CDR1 is SGHNT, CDR2 YYREEE, per germline (reference sequence). V dropped 4 bases and J dropped 1 base, with 14 bases sitting between them. This CDR3 is 15 amino acids long.